Listed here is a single TCR beta chain. The antigen is not known. These data originate in a study of monozygotic twins with inflammatory bowel disease. General study points: In patient repertoires, differing immunosuppressive treatments may have added some variability. It was observed that concordant and discordant twins did not differ in repertoire similarity, possibly given limited power. With inverse Simpson as the measure, TCRbeta diversity was lower in IBD patients than in healthy co-twins.

Looked up from germline, CDR1 is SGHVS and CDR2 is FQNEAQ. This CDR3 comprises 12 residues. Two nested PCRs, roughly 17 and 9 cycles, amplified TCRalpha and TCRbeta cDNA. Reprocessing the 5' RACE reads, TCRdb reports a single entry for every CDR3 protein and omits DNA. Here the sample table reports over 200,000 distinct CDR3 sequences. This sequence joins TRBV7-8 and TRBJ1-1; the TCRdb D gene call, TRBD1, has no DNA to confirm it. The origin of this receptor is a human donor with ulcerative colitis or Crohn's disease, or a healthy co-twin of an affected twin (not recorded which). The sample comprised blood. The CDR3 reads CASSIPSGVAFF.